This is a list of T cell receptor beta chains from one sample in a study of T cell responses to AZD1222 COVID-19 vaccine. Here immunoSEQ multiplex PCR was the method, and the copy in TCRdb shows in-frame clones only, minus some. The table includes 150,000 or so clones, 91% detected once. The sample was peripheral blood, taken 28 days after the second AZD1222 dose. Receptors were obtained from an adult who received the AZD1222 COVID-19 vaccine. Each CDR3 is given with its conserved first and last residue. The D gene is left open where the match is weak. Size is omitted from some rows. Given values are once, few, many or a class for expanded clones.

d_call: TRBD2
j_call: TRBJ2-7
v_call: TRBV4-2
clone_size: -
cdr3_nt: TGTGCCAGCAGCCAAGAACAGGGACTAGCGGGGACCTACGAGCAGTACTTC
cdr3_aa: CASSQEQGLAGTYEQYF

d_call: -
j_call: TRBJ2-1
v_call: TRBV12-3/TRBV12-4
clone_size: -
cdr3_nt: TGTGCCAGCAGTCGCAGACACGCCAATGAGCAGTTCTTC
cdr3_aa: CASSRRHANEQFF

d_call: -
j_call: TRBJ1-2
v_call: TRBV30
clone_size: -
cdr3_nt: TGTGCCTGGAGTTCCCCCACAGGGACTAACTATGGCTACACCTTC
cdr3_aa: CAWSSPTGTNYGYTF

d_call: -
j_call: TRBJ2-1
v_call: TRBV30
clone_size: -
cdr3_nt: TGTGCCTGGAGTGCCTGGGGGGCCTACAATGAGCAGTTCTTC
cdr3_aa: CAWSAWGAYNEQFF

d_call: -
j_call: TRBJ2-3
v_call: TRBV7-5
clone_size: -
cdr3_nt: TGTGCCAGAAGCTATCCCTGGGCAGATACGCAGTATTTT
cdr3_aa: CARSYPWADTQYF

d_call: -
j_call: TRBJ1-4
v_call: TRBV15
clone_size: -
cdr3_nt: TGTGCCACCAGCAGAGATCGAGGAGGGGGGGATGAAAAACTGTTTTTT
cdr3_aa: CATSRDRGGGDEKLFF

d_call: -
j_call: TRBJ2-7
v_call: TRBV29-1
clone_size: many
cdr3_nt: TGCAGCGTTGAAGTGACAGACTACGAGCAGTACTTC
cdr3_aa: CSVEVTDYEQYF

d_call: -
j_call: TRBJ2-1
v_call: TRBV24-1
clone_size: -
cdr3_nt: TGTGCCACCAGTTCCCGCACCGCCCGGGGAGACAATGAGCAGTTCTTC
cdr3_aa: CATSSRTARGDNEQFF

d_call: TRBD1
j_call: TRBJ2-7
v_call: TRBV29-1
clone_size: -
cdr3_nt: TGCAGCGCAGGACAGGGGTGGACCTACGAGCAGTACTTC
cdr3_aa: CSAGQGWTYEQYF

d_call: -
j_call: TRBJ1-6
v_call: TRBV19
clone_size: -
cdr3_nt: TGTGCCAGTAGTATTGGGGAGGGAGTATTCCTCCACTTT
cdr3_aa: CASSIGEGVFLHF

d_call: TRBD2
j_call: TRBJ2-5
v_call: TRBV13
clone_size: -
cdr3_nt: TGTGCCAGCAGCTTATCCGTTCGGGGGCGGGGGGCTGAGACCCAGTACTTC
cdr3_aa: CASSLSVRGRGAETQYF

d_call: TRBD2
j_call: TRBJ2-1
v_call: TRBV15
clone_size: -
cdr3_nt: TGTGCCACCAGCAGGGGACTAGCGGGAGCCAATGAGCAGTTCTTC
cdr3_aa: CATSRGLAGANEQFF

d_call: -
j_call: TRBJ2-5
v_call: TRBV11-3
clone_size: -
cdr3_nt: TGTGCCAGCAGCTTAGATAGTGGACGGGGCCAAGAGACCCAGTACTTC
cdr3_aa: CASSLDSGRGQETQYF

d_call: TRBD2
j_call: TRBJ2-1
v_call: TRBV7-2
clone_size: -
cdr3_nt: TGTGCCAGCAGCTTAGGTGGGAGGGCCTACAATGAGCAGTTCTTC
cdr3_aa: CASSLGGRAYNEQFF

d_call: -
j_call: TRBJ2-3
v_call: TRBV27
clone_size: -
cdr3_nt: TGTGCCAGCAGTTTCGGTTTTCCCCTCCCAGATACGCAGTATTTT
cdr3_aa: CASSFGFPLPDTQYF

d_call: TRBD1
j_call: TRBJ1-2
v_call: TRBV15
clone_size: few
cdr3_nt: TGTGCCACCAGCAGGGACAGGGATGGTGGCTACACCTTC
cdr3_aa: CATSRDRDGGYTF

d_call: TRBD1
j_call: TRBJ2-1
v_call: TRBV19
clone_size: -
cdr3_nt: TGTGCCAGTAGACGGCCGGACAGGGCGGGTGAGCAGTTCTTC
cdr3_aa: CASRRPDRAGEQFF

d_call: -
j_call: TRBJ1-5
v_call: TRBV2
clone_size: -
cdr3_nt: TGTGCCAGCAGTGAAAAGGTCAATCAGCCCCAGCATTTT
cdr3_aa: CASSEKVNQPQHF

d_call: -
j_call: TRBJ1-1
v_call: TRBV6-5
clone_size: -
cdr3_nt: TGTGCCAGCAGTTACCTACGTTTACGGGGGGAAGCTTTCTTT
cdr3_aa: CASSYLRLRGEAFF

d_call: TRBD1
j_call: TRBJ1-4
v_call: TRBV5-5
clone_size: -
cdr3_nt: TGTGCCAGCAGCTCGACAGGGACCGTGGAAAAACTGTTTTTT
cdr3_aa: CASSSTGTVEKLFF

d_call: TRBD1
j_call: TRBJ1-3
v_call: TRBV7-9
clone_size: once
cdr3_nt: TGTGCCAGCAGCTTTTTTAGGGGGCCCTCTGGAAACACCATATATTTT
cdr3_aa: CASSFFRGPSGNTIYF

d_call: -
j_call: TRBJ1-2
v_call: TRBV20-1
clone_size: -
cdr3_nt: TGCAGTGCTAGATCCGGGGTCGGCTACACCTTC
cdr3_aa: CSARSGVGYTF

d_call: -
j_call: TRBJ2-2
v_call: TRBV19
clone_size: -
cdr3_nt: TGTGCCAGTAGTCCAAAGATTACCGGGGAGCTGTTTTTT
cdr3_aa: CASSPKITGELFF

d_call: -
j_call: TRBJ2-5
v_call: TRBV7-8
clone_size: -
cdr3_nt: TGTGCCAGCAGCATACTCAGGGGAGACTTACCACAAGAGACCCAGTACTTC
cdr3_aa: CASSILRGDLPQETQYF

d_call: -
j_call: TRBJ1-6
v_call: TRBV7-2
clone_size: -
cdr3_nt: TGTGCCAGCAGCTTAGCAGGGGTGGCCTCCCTCCACTTT
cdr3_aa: CASSLAGVASLHF

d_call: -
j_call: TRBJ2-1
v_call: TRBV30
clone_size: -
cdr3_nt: TGTGCCTGGAGCCGTTCCAGCGGCCTCCCCCGGCTCTTC
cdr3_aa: CAWSRSSGLPRLF

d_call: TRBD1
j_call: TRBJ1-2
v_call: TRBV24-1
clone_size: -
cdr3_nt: TGTGCCACCAGTGATTGGAGTGAGGGGGCGGGGTATGGCTACACCTTC
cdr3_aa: CATSDWSEGAGYGYTF

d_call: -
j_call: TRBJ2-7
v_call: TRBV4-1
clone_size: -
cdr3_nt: TGCGCCAGCAGCCAAGTAGTTTCAGCCTCCTACGAGCAGTACTTC
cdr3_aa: CASSQVVSASYEQYF

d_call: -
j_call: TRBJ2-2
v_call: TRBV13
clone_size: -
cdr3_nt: TGTGCCAGCAGCTTAGCCCCCGGCGGGGAGCTGTTTTTT
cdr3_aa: CASSLAPGGELFF

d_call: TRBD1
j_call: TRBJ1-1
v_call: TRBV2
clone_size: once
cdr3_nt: TGTGCCAGCAGTGGACAGGGGAACACTGAAGCTTTCTTT
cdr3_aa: CASSGQGNTEAFF

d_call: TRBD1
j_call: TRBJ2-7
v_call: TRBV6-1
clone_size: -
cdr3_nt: TGTGCCAGCAGTGAAGGGACAGGGGTCCGGCACTACGAGCAGTACTTC
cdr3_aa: CASSEGTGVRHYEQYF

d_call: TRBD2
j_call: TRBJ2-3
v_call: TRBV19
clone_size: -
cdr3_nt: TGTGCCAGTAGTATAGATTGGGGGACTAGCGGTCCTAGCACAGATACGCAGTATTTT
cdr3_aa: CASSIDWGTSGPSTDTQYF

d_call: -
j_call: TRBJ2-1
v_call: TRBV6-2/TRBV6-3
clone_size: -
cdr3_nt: TGTGCCAGCAGCTGGACACAATCTAAGCAGTTCTTC
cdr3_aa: CASSWTQSKQFF

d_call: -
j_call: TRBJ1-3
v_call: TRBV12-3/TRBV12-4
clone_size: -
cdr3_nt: TGTGCCAGCAATGAGGGAGGTGCTCACACCATATATTTT
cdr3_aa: CASNEGGAHTIYF

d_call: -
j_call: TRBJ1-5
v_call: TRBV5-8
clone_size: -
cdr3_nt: TGTGCCAGCAGCTTGGGAACAGGAGGCAATCAGCCCCAGCATTTT
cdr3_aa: CASSLGTGGNQPQHF

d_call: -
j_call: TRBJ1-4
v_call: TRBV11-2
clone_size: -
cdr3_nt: TGTGCCAGCAGCTCCTCGCGAGGTGCGGCTGGACTGTTTTTT
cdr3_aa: CASSSSRGAAGLFF

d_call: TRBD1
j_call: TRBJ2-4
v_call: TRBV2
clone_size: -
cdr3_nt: TGTGCCAGCAGGGAGGACAGGTGGGGTTCTTCGGCCAAAAACATTCAGTACTTC
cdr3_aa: CASREDRWGSSAKNIQYF

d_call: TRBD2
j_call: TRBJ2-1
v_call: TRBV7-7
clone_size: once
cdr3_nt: TGTGCTAGCAGCTTAGGTCCAGGACTAGGCCGGCGTTGGGAGCAGTTCTTC
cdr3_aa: CASSLGPGLGRRWEQFF

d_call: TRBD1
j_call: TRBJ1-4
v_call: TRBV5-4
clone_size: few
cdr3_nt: TGTGCCAGCAGCATCCAGGGGGGGTCTATTGGCGAAAAACTGTTTTTT
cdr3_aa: CASSIQGGSIGEKLFF

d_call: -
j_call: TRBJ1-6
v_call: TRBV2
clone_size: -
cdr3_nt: TGTGCCAGCAGTGTCCAGGGGACATATAATTCACCCCTCCACTTT
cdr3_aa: CASSVQGTYNSPLHF

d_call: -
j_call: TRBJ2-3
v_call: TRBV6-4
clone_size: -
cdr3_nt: TGTGCCAGCCCCCTCGGGGGAGATACGCAGTATTTT
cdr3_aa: CASPLGGDTQYF

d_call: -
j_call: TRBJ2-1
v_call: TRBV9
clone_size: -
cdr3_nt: TGTGCCAGCAGCGTAGTGTCCCAGGTACGGGGCAATGAGCAGTTCTTC
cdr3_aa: CASSVVSQVRGNEQFF